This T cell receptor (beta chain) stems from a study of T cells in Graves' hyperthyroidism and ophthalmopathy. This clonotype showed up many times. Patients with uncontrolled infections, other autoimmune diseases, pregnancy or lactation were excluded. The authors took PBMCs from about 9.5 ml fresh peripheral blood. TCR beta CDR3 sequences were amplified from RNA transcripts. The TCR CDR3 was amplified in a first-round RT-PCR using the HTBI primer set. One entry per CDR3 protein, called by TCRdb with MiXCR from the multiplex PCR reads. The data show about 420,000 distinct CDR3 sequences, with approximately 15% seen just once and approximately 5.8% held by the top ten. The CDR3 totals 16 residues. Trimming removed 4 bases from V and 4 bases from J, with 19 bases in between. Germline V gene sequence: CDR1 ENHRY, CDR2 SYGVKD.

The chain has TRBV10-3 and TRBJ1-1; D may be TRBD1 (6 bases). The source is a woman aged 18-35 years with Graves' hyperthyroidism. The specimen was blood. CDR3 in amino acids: CAISALTTGTGTEAFF. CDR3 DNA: TGTGCCATCAGTGCCCTAACCACAGGGACGGGCACTGAAGCTTTCTTT.